This passage covers 21 T cell receptor beta chains from one sample sequenced in a study of PD-1 blockade in classical Hodgkin lymphoma. TCRdb's copy holds only in-frame clones and misses some; the assay was immunoSEQ multiplex PCR. The table lists approximately 25,000 clones, about 83% of them singletons, with over 2% in the top ten. Every patient experienced relapse after autologous stem cell transplantation, and brentuximab vedotin exposure varied. CD4+ T cells were purified from thawed PBMCs by negative selection. The source was CD4+ T cells from blood, collected at baseline. Receptors were obtained from a human donor with classical Hodgkin lymphoma.

The chain carries TRBV7-9 and TRBJ1-2; TRBD1 might be the D (5 bases). V was cut by 1 base and J by 4 bases, with 13 bases left in between. Germline CDR1 is SEHNR and CDR2 is FQNEAQ (reference sequence). The CDR3 consists of 15 residues. The CDR3 DNA reads as TGTGCCAGCAGCTTAGAGATAACAGGATCCTATGGCTACACCTTC. This encodes CASSLEITGSYGYTF.

This clone was recorded once. The gene calls are TRBV19 and TRBJ2-7, with 9 bases identical to TRBD2. Germline V CDR1 and CDR2: LNHDA, SQIVND (reference sequence). CDR3 size: 15 residues. Trimming cost V 6 bases and J 1 base; bases outside gene matches: 7. This chain's CDR3 is CASRLAGTLSYEQYF. In DNA form, the CDR3 reads TGTGCCAGTAGGCTAGCGGGGACTCTTTCCTACGAGCAGTACTTC. The whole variable domain, filled in from reference TRBV19 and TRBJ2-7, reads DGGITQSPKYLFRKEGQNVTLSCEQNLNHDAMYWYRQDPGQGLRLIYYSQIVNDFQKGDIAEGYSVSREKKESFPLTVTSAQKNPTAFYLCASRLAGTLSYEQYFGPGTRLTVT.

This chain connects TRBV28 to TRBJ2-4; D perhaps matches TRBD2 (5 bases). Per the germline V gene, CDR1 is MDHEN and CDR2 is SYDVKM. The CDR3 length is 14 residues. The V gene lost 6 bases and the J gene lost 6 bases, with 15 bases spanning the gap. The CDR3 DNA reads TGTGCCAGCAGAGGGTATAAGGGAGCAAACATTCAGTACTTC. Amino acid sequence: CASRGYKGANIQYF.

The rearrangement uses TRBV29-1 and TRBJ1-5, with D uncertain. V was clipped by 4 bases and J by 3 bases, with 13 bases between them. The CDR3 contains 14 residues. CDR1 is SQVTM and CDR2 is ANQGSEA in the germline V gene. CDR3 residues: CSVAPTGINQPQHF. CDR3 bases: TGCAGCGTTGCGCCCACGGGTATCAATCAGCCCCAGCATTTT.

This sequence joins TRBV10-3 and TRBJ1-6, with D possibly TRBD1 on 5 matching bases. The CDR3 extends over 14 amino acids. V was trimmed by 8 bases and J by 7 bases, leaving 15 bases between them. Germline V gene data show CDR1 as ENHRY and CDR2 as SYGVKD. The CDR3 nucleotides read TGTGCCATCCGCGCGGGGACGGAGAATTCACCCCTCCACTTT. It translates to CAIRAGTENSPLHF.

This clone was seen only a few times. V gene TRBV5-1 combines with J gene TRBJ2-1; maybe TRBD2 (6 bases). Germline CDR1 and CDR2: SGHRS and YFSETQ. The CDR3 is 17 residues long. Trimming left V 6 bases short and J 0 bases short, with 19 bases between. CDR3 coding DNA: TGCGCCAGCAAACCGGGACTTATCTTCAGCTCCTACAATGAGCAGTTCTTC. It is translated as CASKPGLIFSSYNEQFF.

V usage is TRBV7-6 and J usage is TRBJ2-2; D may correspond to TRBD1 or TRBD2 (5 bases each). V gave up 1 base and J gave up 7 bases, with 7 bases separating them. CDR1 and CDR2 from the germline V gene are SGHVS and FNYEAQ. The CDR3 covers 13 residues. Written as DNA, the CDR3 is TGTGCCAGCAGCTTAGGAGGGGACGGGGAGCTGTTTTTT. Amino acid sequence: CASSLGGDGELFF. Using reference TRBV7-6 and TRBJ2-2 for the parts outside the CDR3, the full variable domain is GAGVSQSPRYKVTKRGQDVALRCDPISGHVSLYWYRQALGQGPEFLTYFNYEAQQDKSGLPNDRFSAERPEGSISTLTIQRTEQRDSAMYRCASSLGGDGELFFGEGSRLTVL.

V and J are TRBV5-1 and TRBJ2-5; no definite D call. From germline, CDR1 is SGHRS and CDR2 YFSETQ. Trimming stripped 2 bases from V and 2 bases from J, with 10 bases between. The CDR3 runs 14 residues. The CDR3 region has the DNA TGCGCCAGCAGCTTTCATCCCGTACAAGAGACCCAGTACTTC. As protein: CASSFHPVQETQYF.

The chain links TRBV5-4 to TRBJ2-2; no reliable D call. The V end was cut by 0 bases, the J end by 7 bases, with 7 bases between. The CDR3 length is 13 residues. Germline loops: CDR1 SGHNT, CDR2 YYREEE (reference sequence). The CDR3 sequence is CASSLDGVGELFF. The CDR3 nucleotides are TGTGCCAGCAGCTTGGACGGTGTCGGGGAGCTGTTTTTT.

The gene calls are TRBV5-6 and TRBJ1-4, with D possibly being TRBD1 (5 bases). The CDR3 consists of 18 residues. Germline V gives CDR1 SGHDT, CDR2 YYEEEE. With 4 bases removed from V and 0 bases from J, the gap between germline ends came to 19 bases. CDR3 bases: TGTGCCAGCAGCCGGTTCGGGGGGACGGATGCAACTAATGAAAAACTGTTTTTT. Protein sequence: CASSRFGGTDATNEKLFF.

This chain links TRBV6-6 with TRBJ1-3; D is undetermined. The CDR3 totals 15 residues. Trimming took 6 bases from V and 4 from J, leaving 16 bases between them. Germline V CDR1 and CDR2: MNHNY, SVGAGI (reference sequence). The CDR3 spells CASSPPFVEGNTIYF. Written as DNA, the CDR3 is TGTGCCAGCAGCCCGCCTTTCGTCGAGGGAAACACCATATATTTT.

On this clone itself: A read error may account for a junction end that differs from germline. The rearrangement joins TRBV7-2 to TRBJ2-3, with D uncertain. The germline V gene has CDR1 SGHTA and CDR2 FQGNSA. The CDR3 has 13 amino acids. The CDR3 is CASNRVGTDTQYF. The CDR3 region has the DNA TGTGCAAGCAATCGTGTCGGCACAGATACGCAGTATTTT.

The chain has TRBV7-9 and TRBJ2-5; D is unresolved. CDR3 length: 12 amino acids. V lost 1 base, J lost 5 bases, and 5 bases lay in between. Looked up from germline, CDR1 is SEHNR and CDR2 is FQNEAQ (reference sequence). DNA of the CDR3: TGTGCCAGCAGCTTAGTTGGCGAGACCCAGTACTTC. Its protein is CASSLVGETQYF.

This clone has just a few counts. The chain combines TRBV7-9 with TRBJ1-1; 9 bases are a match to TRBD1. CDR1 is SEHNR, CDR2 FQNEAQ, per germline (reference sequence). The length of the CDR3 is 15 residues. V shed 3 bases and J 12 bases; nucleotides not matched to a gene: 14. CDR3 in DNA: TGTGCCAGCAGCTTGGGACAGGGTGGGATTTCGGAAACTTTCTTT. Translating gives CASSLGQGGISETFF.

The chain employs TRBV30 and TRBJ2-5, with a tentative D call TRBD1 (5 bases). The length of the CDR3 is 11 residues. Germline CDR1 reads GTSNPN; CDR2 reads SVGIG (reference sequence). V shed 1 base and J shed 5 bases, with 5 bases lying between them. The CDR3 nucleotides read TGTGCCTGGAGTGAGGGGGAGACCCAGTACTTC. Its translation is CAWSEGETQYF.

V and J are TRBV25-1 and TRBJ1-2; D unresolved. The CDR3 is made up of 15 amino acids. Germline V gene data show CDR1 as MGHDK and CDR2 as SYGVNS. Deletions cut 0 bases from V and 8 bases from J, with 16 bases between. The CDR3 DNA reads as TGTGCCAGCAGTGAATATAAAGTATCTGGCTACGGCTACACCTTC. Protein product: CASSEYKVSGYGYTF.

The chain has TRBV9 and TRBJ1-5; 8 nucleotides align to TRBD1. Trimming removed 0 bases from V and 7 bases from J; junction bases left unmatched: 6. The CDR3 runs 15 residues. In germline, CDR1 is SGDLS, CDR2 YYNGEE. The CDR3 region has the DNA TGTGCCAGCAGCGTAGGGGACAGGCGATGGCAGCCCCAGCATTTT. Protein: CASSVGDRRWQPQHF.

The chain recombines TRBV7-6 with TRBJ2-2; D is possibly TRBD1 or TRBD2 (5 bases each). V was clipped by 5 bases and J by 1 base, with 11 bases between them. This CDR3 is built from 15 residues. Germline assignment: CDR1 SGHVS and CDR2 FNYEAQ. CDR3 protein: CASSGTGLNTGELFF. CDR3 in DNA: TGTGCCAGCAGCGGGACCGGCCTGAACACCGGGGAGCTGTTTTTT.

The chain employs TRBV7-9 and TRBJ1-5, with TRBD1 matching over 7 bases. The CDR3 is made up of 16 amino acids. V lost 4 bases to trimming and J lost 3 bases; unmatched junction nucleotides: 9. CDR1 is SEHNR, CDR2 FQNEAQ, per germline (reference sequence). The DNA of the CDR3 is TGTGCCAGCAGCTCCCGCACCGGGACAGTCAATCAGCCCCAGCATTTT. The encoded protein is CASSSRTGTVNQPQHF.

The chain is built from TRBV29-1 and TRBJ2-1, with 8 nucleotides matching TRBD2. Trimming at V came to 3 bases and at J to 9 bases, leaving 10 bases not matched to a gene. Germline lookup yields CDR1 SQVTM and CDR2 ANQGSEA. This CDR3 has 14 residues. CDR3 nucleotides: TGCAGCGTTGATAGACTAGCGACCAGGGGTGAGCAGTTCTTC. It yields the protein CSVDRLATRGEQFF.

The chain carries TRBV10-1 and TRBJ1-1; the match to TRBD1 covers 7 bases. V trimming: 6 bases; J trimming: 4 bases; junction bases outside the gene matches: 8. The CDR3 has 14 residues. The germline V gene has CDR1 WNHNN and CDR2 SYGVQD (reference sequence). CDR3 coding DNA: TGCGCCAGCAGCCAAGGACAGGAGGGCACTGAAGCTTTCTTT. Translated, it gives CASSQGQEGTEAFF.